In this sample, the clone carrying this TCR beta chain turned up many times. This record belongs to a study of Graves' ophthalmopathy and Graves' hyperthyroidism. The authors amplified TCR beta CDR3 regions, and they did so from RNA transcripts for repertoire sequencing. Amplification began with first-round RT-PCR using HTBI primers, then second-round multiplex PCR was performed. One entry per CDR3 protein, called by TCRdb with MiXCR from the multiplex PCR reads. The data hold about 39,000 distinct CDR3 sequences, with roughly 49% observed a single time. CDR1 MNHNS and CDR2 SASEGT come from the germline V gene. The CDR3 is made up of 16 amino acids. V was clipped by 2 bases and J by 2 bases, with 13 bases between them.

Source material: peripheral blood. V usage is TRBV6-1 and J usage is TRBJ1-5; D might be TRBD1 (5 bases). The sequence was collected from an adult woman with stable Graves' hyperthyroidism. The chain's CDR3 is CASSEYGAMGNQPQHF. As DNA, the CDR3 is TGTGCCAGCAGTGAATACGGGGCGATGGGCAATCAGCCCCAGCATTTT.